The clone carrying this TCR beta chain was counted ten times or more. The target antigen is unknown. The sample belongs to a study of T-cell memory formation after mild COVID-19. UMIs and sample barcodes were carried by the TCR alpha and TCR beta cDNA libraries that 5'RACE produced using constant-segment primers. TCRdb re-analysed the 5' RACE reads in MiXCR, keeping a single row per CDR3 protein. This sample has 350,000 or so distinct CDR3 sequences, with 20% to 25% found just once. General study points: Clones that contracted clustered mainly in CM and EM if CD4+ and in EMRA if CD8+.

This CDR3 region has 14 residues. V was clipped by 5 bases and J by 16 bases, with 24 bases between them. This TCR derives from an adult woman who had mild COVID-19 (a few samples of this study predate the infection). Cell type and time point are not known. Specimen: PBMCs or a T cell subset sorted from them (not recorded which). The V and J genes are TRBV12-3 or TRBV12-4 and TRBJ2-4; D is possibly TRBD1 (6 bases). CDR3 nucleotide sequence: TGTGCCAGCAGTGACCCCCGGGACACGACCTCGTTATACTTC. Residues: CASSDPRDTTSLYF.